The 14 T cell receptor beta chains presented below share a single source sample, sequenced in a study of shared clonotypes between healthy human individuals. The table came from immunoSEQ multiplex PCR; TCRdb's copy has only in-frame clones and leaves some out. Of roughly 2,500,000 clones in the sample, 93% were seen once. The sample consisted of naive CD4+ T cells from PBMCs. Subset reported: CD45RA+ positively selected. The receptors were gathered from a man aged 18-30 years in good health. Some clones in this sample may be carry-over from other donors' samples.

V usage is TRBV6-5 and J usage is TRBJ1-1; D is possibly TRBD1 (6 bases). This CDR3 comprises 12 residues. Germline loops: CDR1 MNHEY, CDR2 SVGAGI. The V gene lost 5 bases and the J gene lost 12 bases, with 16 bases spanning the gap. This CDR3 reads CASSHRVGETFF. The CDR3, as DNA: TGTGCCAGCAGTCACAGGGTAGGAGAAACTTTCTTT.

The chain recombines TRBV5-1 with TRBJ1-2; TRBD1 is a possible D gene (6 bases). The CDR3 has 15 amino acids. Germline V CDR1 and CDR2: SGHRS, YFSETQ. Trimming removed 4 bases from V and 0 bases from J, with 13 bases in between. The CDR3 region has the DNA TGCGCCAGCAGCCTGTTGACAGGTCCTAACTATGGCTACACCTTC. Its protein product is CASSLLTGPNYGYTF.

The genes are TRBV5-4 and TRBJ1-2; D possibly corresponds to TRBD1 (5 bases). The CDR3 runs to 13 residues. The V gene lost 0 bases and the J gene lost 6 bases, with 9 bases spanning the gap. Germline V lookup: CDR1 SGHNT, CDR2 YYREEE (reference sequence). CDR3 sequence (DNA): TGTGCCAGCAGCTTGGCCGGGGGGGATGGCTACACCTTC. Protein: CASSLAGGDGYTF.

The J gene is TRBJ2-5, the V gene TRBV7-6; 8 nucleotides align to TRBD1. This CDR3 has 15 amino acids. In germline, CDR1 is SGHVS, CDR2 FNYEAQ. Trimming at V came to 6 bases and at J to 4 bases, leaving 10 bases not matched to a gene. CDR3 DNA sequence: TGTGCCAGCAGGGCTGGACAGGGCTGGGGAGAGACCCAGTACTTC. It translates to CASRAGQGWGETQYF.

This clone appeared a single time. The CDR3 DNA follows: TGTGCCAGTCGAGGACCGCACTCTTTAAACGAGCAGTACTTC. It yields the protein CASRGPHSLNEQYF. The chain joins TRBV28 to TRBJ2-7, with D unclear. CDR3 size: 14 residues. Trimming shortened V by 9 bases and J by 5 bases, and 20 bases separated the two germline ends. In germline, CDR1 is MDHEN, CDR2 SYDVKM. The full variable domain, its missing parts supplied by reference TRBV28 and TRBJ2-7, is DVKVTQSSRYLVKRTGEKVFLECVQDMDHENMFWYRQDPGLGLRLIYFSYDVKMKEKGDIPEGYSVSREKKERFSLILESASTNQTSMYLCASRGPHSLNEQYFGPGTRLTVT.

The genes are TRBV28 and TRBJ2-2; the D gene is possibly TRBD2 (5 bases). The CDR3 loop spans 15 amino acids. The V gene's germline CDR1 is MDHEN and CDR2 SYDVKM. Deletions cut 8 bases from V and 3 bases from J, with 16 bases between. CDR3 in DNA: TGTGCCAGCTTCTCCCAAGGGCGGGACACCGGGGAGCTGTTTTTT. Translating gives CASFSQGRDTGELFF.

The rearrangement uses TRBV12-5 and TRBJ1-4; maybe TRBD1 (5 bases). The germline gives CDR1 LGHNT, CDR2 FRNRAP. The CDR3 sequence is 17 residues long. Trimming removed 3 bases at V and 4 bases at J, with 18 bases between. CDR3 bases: TGTGCTAGTGGTTTCTTCGACCCGGGGACGGTTAATGAAAAACTGTTTTTT. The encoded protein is CASGFFDPGTVNEKLFF. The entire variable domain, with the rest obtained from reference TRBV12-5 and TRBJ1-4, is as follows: DARVTQTPRHKVTEMGQEVTMRCQPILGHNTVFWYRQTMMQGLELLAYFRNRAPLDDSGMPKDRFSAEMPDATLATLKIQPSEPRDSAVYFCASGFFDPGTVNEKLFFGSGTQLSVL.

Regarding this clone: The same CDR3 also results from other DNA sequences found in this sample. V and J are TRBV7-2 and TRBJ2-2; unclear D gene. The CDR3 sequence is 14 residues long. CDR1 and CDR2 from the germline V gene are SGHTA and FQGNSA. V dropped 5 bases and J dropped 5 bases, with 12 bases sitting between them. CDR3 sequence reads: CASSPGPNTGELFF. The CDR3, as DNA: TGTGCCAGCAGCCCAGGACCAAATACCGGGGAGCTGTTTTTT.

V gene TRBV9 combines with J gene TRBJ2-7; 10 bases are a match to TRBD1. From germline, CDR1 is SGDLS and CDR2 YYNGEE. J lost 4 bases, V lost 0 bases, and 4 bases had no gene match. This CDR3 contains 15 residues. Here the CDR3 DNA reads TGTGCCAGCAGCGTAGCGACAGGGGGCGAATACGAGCAGTACTTC. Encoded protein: CASSVATGGEYEQYF.

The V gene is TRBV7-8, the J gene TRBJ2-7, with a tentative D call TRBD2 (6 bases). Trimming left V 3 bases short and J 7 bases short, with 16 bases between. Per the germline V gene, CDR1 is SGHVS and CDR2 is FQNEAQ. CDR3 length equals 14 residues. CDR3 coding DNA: TGTGCCAGCAGCTTCGTTTGGAGGGCAGATGAGCAGTACTTC. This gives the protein CASSFVWRADEQYF.

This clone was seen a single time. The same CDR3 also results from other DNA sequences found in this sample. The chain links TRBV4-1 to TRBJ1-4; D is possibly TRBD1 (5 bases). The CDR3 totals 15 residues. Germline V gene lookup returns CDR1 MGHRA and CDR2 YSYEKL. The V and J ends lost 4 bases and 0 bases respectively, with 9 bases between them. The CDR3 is CASSRPGATNEKLFF. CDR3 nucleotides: TGCGCCAGCAGCCGACCGGGGGCAACTAATGAAAAACTGTTTTTT.

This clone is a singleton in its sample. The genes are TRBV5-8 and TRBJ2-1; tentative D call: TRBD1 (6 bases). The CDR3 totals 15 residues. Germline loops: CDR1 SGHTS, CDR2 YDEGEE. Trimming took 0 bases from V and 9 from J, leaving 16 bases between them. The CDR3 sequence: CASSLAGQPRGEQFF. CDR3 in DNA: TGTGCCAGCAGCTTGGCTGGACAGCCCCGGGGTGAGCAGTTCTTC. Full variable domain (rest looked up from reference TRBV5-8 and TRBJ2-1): EAGVTQSPTHLIKTRGQQATLRCSPISGHTSVYWYQQALGLGLQFLLWYDEGEERNRGNFPPRFSGRQFPNYSSELNVNALELEDSALYLCASSLAGQPRGEQFFGPGTRLTVL.

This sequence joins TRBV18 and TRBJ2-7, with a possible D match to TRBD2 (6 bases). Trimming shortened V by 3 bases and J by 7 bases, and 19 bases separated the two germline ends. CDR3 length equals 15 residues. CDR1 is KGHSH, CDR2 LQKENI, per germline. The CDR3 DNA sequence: TGTGCCAGCTCACCCGGAAGGGGCAGCGGGTGGGAGCAGTACTTC. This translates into CASSPGRGSGWEQYF.

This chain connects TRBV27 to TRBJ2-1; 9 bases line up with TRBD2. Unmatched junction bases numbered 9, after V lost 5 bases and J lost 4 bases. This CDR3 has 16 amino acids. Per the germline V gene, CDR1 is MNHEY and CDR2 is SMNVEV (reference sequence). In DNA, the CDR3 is TGTGCCAGCAGTCCTCTAGCGGGGATGGTGTACAATGAGCAGTTCTTC. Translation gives CASSPLAGMVYNEQFF.